This TCR beta chain comes out of a study of T-cell memory formation after mild COVID-19. There are many counts of this clonotype. Its target is not known. V gave up 4 bases and J gave up 1 base; unmatched junction bases: 6. Per germline, CDR1 SGHRS and CDR2 YFSETQ. This CDR3 region has 15 residues. In TCRdb, the 5' RACE reads were re-called with MiXCR into one record per CDR3 protein. The sample holds some 200,000 distinct CDR3 sequences, around 8.8% seen once. Study-level findings and limits: CD4+ contracting clones were mainly CM and EM; CD8+ ones, EMRA.

Sequencing used PBMCs or a T cell subset sorted from them (not recorded which). This receptor was obtained from a man between 18 and 35 years old who had mild COVID-19 (a few samples of this study predate the infection). Cell type and time point are not known. V is TRBV5-1 and J is TRBJ1-1; 8 nucleotides agree with TRBD1. CDR3 sequence: CASSAGGPSNTEAFF. In nucleotides, the CDR3 is TGCGCCAGCAGCGCAGGGGGCCCTTCGAACACTGAAGCTTTCTTT.